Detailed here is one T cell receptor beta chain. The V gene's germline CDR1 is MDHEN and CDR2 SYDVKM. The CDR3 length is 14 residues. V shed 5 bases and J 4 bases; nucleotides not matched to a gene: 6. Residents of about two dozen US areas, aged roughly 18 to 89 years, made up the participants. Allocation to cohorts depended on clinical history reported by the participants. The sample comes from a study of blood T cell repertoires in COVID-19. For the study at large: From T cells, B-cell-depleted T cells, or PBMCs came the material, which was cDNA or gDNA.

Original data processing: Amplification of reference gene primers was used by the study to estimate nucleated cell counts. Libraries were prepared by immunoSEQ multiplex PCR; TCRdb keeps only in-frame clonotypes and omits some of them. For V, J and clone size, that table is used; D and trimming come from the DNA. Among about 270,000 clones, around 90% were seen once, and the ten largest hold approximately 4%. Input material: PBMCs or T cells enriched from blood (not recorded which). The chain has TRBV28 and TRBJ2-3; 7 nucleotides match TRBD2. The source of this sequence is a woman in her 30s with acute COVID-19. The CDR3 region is CASSQSTSADTQYF. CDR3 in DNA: TGTGCCAGCAGTCAATCAACTAGCGCAGATACGCAGTATTTT.